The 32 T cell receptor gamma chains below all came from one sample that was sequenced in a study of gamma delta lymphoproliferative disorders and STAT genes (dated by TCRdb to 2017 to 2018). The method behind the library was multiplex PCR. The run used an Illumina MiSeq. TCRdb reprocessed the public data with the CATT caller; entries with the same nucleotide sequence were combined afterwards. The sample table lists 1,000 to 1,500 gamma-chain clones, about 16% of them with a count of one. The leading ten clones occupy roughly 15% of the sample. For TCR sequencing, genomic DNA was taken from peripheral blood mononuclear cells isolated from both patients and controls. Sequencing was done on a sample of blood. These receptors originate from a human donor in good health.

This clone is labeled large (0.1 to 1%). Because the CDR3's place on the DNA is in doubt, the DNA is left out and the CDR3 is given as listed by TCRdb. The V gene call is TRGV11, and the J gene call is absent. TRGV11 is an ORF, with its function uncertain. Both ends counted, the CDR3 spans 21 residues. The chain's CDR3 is CTTVPAGLGRLTPFNYYKKLF.

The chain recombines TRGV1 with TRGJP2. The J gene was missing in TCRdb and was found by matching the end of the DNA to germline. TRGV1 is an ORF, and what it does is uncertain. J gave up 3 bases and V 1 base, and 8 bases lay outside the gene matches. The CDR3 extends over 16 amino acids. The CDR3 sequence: CATWDREIGSDWIKTF. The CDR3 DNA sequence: TGTGCCACCTGGGACAGAGAGATCGGTAGTGATTGGATCAAGACGTTT.

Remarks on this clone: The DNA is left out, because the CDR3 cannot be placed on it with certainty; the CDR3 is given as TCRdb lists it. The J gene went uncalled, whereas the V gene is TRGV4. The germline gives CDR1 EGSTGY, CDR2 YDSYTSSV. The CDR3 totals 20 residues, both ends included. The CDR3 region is CATWDGFLIIRNSLAVEQHF.

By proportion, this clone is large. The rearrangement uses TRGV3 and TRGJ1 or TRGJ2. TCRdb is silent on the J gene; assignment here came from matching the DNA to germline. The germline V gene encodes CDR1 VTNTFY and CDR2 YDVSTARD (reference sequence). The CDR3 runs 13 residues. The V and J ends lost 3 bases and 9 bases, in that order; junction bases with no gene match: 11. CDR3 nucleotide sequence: TGTGCCACCTGGGACGGAGGAGAGTGTAAGAAACTCTTT. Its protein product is CATWDGGECKKLF.

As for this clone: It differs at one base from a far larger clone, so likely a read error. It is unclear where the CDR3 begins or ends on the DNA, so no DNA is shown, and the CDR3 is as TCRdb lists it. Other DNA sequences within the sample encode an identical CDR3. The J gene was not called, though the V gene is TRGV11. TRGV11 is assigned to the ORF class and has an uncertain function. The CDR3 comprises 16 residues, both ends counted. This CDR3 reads CTTVPAGLGTYYKKLF.

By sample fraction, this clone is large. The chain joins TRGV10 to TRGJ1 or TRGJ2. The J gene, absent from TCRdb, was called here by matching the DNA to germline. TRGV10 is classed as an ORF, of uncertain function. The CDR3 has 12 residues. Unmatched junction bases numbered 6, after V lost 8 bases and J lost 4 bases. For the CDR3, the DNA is TGTGCTGCGTGGGATGGGTATTATAAGAAACTCTTT. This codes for CAAWDGYYKKLF.

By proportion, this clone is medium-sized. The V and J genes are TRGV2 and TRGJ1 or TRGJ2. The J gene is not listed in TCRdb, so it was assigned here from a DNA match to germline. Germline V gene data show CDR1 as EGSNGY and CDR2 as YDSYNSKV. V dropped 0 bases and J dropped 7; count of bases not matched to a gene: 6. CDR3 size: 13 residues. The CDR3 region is CATWDGPRYKKLF. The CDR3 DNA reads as TGTGCCACCTGGGACGGGCCCAGATATAAGAAACTCTTT.

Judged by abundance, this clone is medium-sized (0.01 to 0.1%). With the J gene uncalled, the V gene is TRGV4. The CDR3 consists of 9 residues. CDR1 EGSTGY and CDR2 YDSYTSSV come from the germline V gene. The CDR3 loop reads CATWDRELF. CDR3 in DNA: TGTGCCACCTGGGATCGGGAACTCTTT.

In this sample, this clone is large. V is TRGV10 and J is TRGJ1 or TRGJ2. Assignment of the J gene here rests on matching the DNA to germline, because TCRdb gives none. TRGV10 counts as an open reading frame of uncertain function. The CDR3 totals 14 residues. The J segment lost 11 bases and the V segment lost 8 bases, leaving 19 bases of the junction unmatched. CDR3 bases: TGTGCTGCGTGGGACACCCGTCGGGGGCGGGAGAAACTCTTT. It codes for CAAWDTRRGREKLF.

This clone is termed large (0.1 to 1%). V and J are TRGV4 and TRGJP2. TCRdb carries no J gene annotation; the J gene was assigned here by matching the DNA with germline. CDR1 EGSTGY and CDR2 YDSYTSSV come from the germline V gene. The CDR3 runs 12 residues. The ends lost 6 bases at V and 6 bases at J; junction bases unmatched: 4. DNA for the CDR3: TGTGCCACCTGGTCTGGTGATTGGATCAAGACGTTT. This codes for CATWSGDWIKTF.

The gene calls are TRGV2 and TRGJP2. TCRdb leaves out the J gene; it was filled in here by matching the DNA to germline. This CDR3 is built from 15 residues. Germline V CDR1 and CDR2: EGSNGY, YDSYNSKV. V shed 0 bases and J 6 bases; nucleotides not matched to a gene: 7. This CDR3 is CATWDGPLGDWIKTF. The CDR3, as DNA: TGTGCCACCTGGGACGGGCCGTTGGGTGATTGGATCAAGACGTTT.

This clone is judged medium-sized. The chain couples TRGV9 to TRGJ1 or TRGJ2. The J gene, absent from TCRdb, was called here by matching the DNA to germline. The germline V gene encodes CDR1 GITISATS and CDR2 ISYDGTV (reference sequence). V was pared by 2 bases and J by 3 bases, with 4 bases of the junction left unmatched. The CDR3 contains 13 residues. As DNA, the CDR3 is TGTGCCTTGTGGGAGGCCATTTATTATAAGAAACTCTTT. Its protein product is CALWEAIYYKKLF.

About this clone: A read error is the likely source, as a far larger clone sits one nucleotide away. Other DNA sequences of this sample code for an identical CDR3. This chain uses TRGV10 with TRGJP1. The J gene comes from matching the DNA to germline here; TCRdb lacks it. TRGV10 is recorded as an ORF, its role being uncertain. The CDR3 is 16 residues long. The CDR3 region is CAAWDDVYTTGWFKIF. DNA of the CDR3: TGCGCTGCGTGGGATGACGTATATACCACTGGTTGGTTCAAGATATTT.

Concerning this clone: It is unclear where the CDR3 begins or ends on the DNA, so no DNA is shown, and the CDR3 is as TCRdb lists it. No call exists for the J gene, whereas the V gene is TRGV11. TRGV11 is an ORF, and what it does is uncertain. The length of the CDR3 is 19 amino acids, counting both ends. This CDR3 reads CTTVPAGLGTYTTGWFKIF.

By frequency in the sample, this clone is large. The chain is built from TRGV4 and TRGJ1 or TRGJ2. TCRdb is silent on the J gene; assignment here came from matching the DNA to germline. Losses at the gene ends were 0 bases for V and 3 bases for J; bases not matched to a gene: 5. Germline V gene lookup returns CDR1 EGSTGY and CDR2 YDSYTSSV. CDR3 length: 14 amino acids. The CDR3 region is CATWDGRGYYKKLF. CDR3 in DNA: TGTGCCACCTGGGATGGGAGGGGTTATTATAAGAAACTCTTT.

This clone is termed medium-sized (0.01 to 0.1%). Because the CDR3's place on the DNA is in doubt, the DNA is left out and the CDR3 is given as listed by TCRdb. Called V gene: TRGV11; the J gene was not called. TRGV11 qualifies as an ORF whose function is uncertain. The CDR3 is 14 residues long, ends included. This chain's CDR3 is CTTVPAGLGNVKLF.

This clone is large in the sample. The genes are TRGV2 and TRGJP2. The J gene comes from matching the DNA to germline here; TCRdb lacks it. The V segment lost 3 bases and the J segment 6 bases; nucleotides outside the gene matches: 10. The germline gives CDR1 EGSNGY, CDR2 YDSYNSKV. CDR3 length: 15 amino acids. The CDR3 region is CATWDPPRRDWIKTF. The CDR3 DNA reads TGTGCCACCTGGGACCCCCCCCGGCGTGATTGGATCAAGACGTTT.

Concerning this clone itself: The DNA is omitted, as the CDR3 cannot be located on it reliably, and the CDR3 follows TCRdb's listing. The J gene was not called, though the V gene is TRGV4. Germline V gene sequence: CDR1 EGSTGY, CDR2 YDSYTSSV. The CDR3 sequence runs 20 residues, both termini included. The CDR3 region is CATWDLAIIIRNSLAVEQHF.

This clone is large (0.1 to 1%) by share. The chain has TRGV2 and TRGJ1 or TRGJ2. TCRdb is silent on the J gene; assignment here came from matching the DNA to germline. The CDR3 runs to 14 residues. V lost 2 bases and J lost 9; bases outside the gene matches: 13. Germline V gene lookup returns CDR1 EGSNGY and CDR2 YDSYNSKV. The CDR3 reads CATWDAWWGGKKLF. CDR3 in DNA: TGTGCCACCTGGGACGCTTGGTGGGGGGGTAAGAAACTCTTT.

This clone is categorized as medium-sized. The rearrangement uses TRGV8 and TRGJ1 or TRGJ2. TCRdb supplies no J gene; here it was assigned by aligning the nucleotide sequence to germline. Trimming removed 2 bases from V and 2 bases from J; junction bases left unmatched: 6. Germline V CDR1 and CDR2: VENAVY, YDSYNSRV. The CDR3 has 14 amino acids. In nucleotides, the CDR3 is TGTGCCACCTGGGATATTCCCTATTATTATAAGAAACTCTTT. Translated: CATWDIPYYYKKLF.

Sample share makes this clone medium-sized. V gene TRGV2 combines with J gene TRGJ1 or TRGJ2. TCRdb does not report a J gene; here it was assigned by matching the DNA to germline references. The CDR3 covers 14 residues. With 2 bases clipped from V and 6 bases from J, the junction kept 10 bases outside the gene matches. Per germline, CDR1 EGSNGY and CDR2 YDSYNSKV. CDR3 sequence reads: CATWDAPNGYKKLF. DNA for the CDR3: TGTGCCACCTGGGACGCCCCAAACGGTTATAAGAAACTCTTT.

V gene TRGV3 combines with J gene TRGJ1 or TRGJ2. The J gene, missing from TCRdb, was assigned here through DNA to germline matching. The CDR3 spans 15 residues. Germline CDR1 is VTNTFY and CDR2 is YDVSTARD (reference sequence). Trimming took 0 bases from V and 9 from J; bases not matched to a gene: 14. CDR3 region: CATWDRHFELFKKLF. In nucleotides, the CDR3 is TGTGCCACCTGGGACAGGCACTTCGAATTATTTAAGAAACTCTTT.

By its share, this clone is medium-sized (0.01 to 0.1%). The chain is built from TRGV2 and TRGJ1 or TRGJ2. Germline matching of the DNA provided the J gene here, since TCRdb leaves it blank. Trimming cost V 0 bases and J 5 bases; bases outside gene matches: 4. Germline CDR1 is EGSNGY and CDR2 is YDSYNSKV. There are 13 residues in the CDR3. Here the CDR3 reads CATWDGQNYKKLF. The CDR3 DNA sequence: TGTGCCACCTGGGACGGGCAGAATTATAAGAAACTCTTT.

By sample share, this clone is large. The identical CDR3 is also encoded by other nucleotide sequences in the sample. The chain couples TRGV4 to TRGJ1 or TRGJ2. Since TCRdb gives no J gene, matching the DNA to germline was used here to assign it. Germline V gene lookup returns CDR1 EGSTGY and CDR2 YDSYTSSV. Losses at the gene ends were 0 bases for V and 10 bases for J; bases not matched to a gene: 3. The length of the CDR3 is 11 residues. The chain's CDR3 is CATWDGRKKLF. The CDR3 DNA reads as TGTGCCACCTGGGATGGGCGGAAGAAACTCTTT.

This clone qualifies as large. CDR3 DNA: TGTGCCACCTGGGACGGGCTAAAATGGCGATATAGTAGTGATTGGATCAAGACGTTT. Its translation is CATWDGLKWRYSSDWIKTF. The chain employs TRGV2 and TRGJP2. The J gene was missing in TCRdb and was found by matching the end of the DNA to germline. CDR1 and CDR2 (germline): EGSNGY, YDSYNSKV. The V segment lost 0 bases and the J segment 0 bases; nucleotides outside the gene matches: 13. The CDR3 runs to 19 residues.

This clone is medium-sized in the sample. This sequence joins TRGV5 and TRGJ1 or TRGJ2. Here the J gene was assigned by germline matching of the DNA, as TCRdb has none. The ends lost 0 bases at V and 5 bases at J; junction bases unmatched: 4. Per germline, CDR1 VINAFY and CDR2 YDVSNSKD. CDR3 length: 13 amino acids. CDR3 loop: CATWDRPHYKKLF. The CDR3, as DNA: TGTGCCACCTGGGACAGGCCGCATTATAAGAAACTCTTT.

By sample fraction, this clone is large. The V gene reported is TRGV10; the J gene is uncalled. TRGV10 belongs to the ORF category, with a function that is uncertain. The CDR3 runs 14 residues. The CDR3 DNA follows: TGTGCTGCGTGGGATCCCAACCCACCAGGGCTCAAACTCTTT. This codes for CAAWDPNPPGLKLF.

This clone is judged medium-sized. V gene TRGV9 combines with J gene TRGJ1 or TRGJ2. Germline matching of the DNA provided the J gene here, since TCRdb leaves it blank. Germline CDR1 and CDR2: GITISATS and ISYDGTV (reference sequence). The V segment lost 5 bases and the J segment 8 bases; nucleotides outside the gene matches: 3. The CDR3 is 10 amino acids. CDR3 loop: CALWGHKKLF. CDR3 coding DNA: TGTGCCTTGTGGGGTCATAAGAAACTCTTT.

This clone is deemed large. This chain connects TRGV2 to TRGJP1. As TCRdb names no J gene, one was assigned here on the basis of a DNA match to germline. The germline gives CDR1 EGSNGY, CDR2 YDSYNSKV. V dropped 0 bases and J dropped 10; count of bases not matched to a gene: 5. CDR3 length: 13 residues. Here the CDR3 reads CATWDGTFWFKIF. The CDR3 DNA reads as TGTGCCACCTGGGACGGGACCTTTTGGTTCAAGATATTT.

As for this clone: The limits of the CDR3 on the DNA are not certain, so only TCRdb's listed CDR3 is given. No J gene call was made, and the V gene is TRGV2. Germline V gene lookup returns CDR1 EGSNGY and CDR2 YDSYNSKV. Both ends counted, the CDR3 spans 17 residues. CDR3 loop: CATWRGIRNPLAVEQHF.

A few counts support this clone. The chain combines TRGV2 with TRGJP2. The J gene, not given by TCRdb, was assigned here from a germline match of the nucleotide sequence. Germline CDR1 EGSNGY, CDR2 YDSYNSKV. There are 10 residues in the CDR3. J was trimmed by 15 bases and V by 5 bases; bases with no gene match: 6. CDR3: CATWAQFKTF. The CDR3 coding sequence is TGTGCCACCTGGGCCCAGTTCAAGACGTTT.

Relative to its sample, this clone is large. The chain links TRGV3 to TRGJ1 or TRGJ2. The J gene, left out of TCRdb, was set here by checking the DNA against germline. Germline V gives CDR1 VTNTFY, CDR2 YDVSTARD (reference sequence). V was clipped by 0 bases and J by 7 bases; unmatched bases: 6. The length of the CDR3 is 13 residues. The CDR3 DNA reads TGTGCCACCTGGGACAGGCGGGAATATAAGAAACTCTTT. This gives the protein CATWDRREYKKLF.